This is a list of T cell receptor beta chains from one sample in a study of radiotherapy plus CTLA-4 blockade in lung cancer. Sequencing was performed with immunoSEQ multiplex PCR; in TCRdb, only in-frame clones are kept and a portion is missing. The sample lists 30,000 to 40,000 clones; about four fifths were seen once. The input for sequencing was peripheral blood, taken from a patient treated with radiotherapy plus ipilimumab. The receptors here all came from a human donor with non-small cell lung cancer that progressed on radiotherapy plus ipilimumab. Each CDR3 is given with its conserved first and last residue. Fields, in order: CDR3 protein, CDR3 DNA, clone size, J gene, V gene, D gene. D genes are given only for firm matches. Clone size appears in some rows only: once, few, many, or a class for an expanded clone.

cdr3_aa: CASSRGTGSGYTF; cdr3_nt: TGTGCCAGCAGCCGCGGGACAGGGAGTGGCTACACCTTC; clone_size: NA; j_call: TRBJ1-2; v_call: TRBV11-2; d_call: TRBD1
cdr3_aa: CASSPRLAGDGEQYF; cdr3_nt: TGTGCCAGCAGCCCCAGACTAGCGGGAGATGGCGAGCAGTACTTC; clone_size: NA; j_call: TRBJ2-7; v_call: TRBV27; d_call: TRBD2
cdr3_aa: CASSEGTLGTNEQFF; cdr3_nt: TGTGCCAGCAGCGAGGGGACCCTCGGTACAAATGAGCAGTTCTTC; clone_size: NA; j_call: TRBJ2-1; v_call: TRBV9; d_call: NA
cdr3_aa: CASSAPGQYEQYF; cdr3_nt: TGTGCCAGCAGTGCCCCGGGACAGTACGAGCAGTACTTC; clone_size: NA; j_call: TRBJ2-7; v_call: TRBV6-5; d_call: TRBD1
cdr3_aa: CAGSVEVLGYGYTF; cdr3_nt: TGTGCCGGGTCCGTGGAGGTGTTGGGCTATGGCTACACCTTC; clone_size: NA; j_call: TRBJ1-2; v_call: TRBV6-1; d_call: NA
cdr3_aa: CASSSSGPYNEQFF; cdr3_nt: TGTGCCAGCAGCTCCTCGGGCCCTTACAATGAGCAGTTCTTC; clone_size: few; j_call: TRBJ2-1; v_call: TRBV27; d_call: NA
cdr3_aa: CASAHDVVLETQYF; cdr3_nt: TGTGCCAGCGCTCATGATGTCGTCCTGGAGACCCAGTACTTC; clone_size: NA; j_call: TRBJ2-5; v_call: TRBV25-1; d_call: NA
cdr3_aa: CASRPSGRSNTGELFF; cdr3_nt: TGTGCCAGCAGGCCCTCAGGAAGAAGTAACACCGGGGAGCTGTTTTTT; clone_size: NA; j_call: TRBJ2-2; v_call: TRBV28; d_call: NA
cdr3_aa: CASRLTGGPYNEQFF; cdr3_nt: TGTGCCAGCAGATTGACAGGGGGCCCCTACAATGAGCAGTTCTTC; clone_size: NA; j_call: TRBJ2-1; v_call: TRBV6-1; d_call: TRBD1
cdr3_aa: CASSYSTDRYTYEQYF; cdr3_nt: TGTGCCAGCAGTTACTCCACCGACAGGTACACCTACGAGCAGTACTTC; clone_size: NA; j_call: TRBJ2-7; v_call: TRBV6-6; d_call: NA
cdr3_aa: CASSLAGTNEQFF; cdr3_nt: TGTGCCAGCAGCTTAGCGGGGACCAATGAGCAGTTCTTC; clone_size: NA; j_call: TRBJ2-1; v_call: TRBV7-6; d_call: NA
cdr3_aa: CATSTGGGRGEQFF; cdr3_nt: TGTGCCACCAGCACAGGGGGCGGACGCGGGGAGCAGTTCTTC; clone_size: NA; j_call: TRBJ2-1; v_call: TRBV15; d_call: TRBD1
cdr3_aa: CASSLGTVEKLFF; cdr3_nt: TGTGCCAGCAGCCTCGGGACTGTTGAAAAACTGTTTTTT; clone_size: once; j_call: TRBJ1-4; v_call: TRBV7-8; d_call: NA
cdr3_aa: CASSPQGEDEKLFF; cdr3_nt: TGTGCCAGCAGTCCACAGGGAGAGGATGAAAAACTGTTTTTT; clone_size: NA; j_call: TRBJ1-4; v_call: TRBV28; d_call: NA
cdr3_aa: CASRAETSYNEQFF; cdr3_nt: TGTGCCAGCCGCGCCGAGACATCCTACAATGAGCAGTTCTTC; clone_size: NA; j_call: TRBJ2-1; v_call: TRBV6-4; d_call: NA
cdr3_aa: CASRSGQGSYEQYF; cdr3_nt: TGCGCCAGCAGGTCCGGACAGGGATCCTACGAGCAGTACTTC; clone_size: NA; j_call: TRBJ2-7; v_call: TRBV5-1; d_call: TRBD1
cdr3_aa: CASSPTTQPTGYTF; cdr3_nt: TGTGCCAGCTCACCTACGACGCAACCCACAGGCTACACCTTC; clone_size: medium-sized; j_call: TRBJ1-2; v_call: TRBV18; d_call: NA
cdr3_aa: CSAGLRTKNTEAFF; cdr3_nt: TGCAGCGCTGGACTGAGGACGAAGAACACTGAAGCTTTCTTT; clone_size: NA; j_call: TRBJ1-1; v_call: TRBV29-1; d_call: NA
cdr3_aa: CASSSGTGDNQPQHF; cdr3_nt: TGTGCCAGCAGCTCCGGGACAGGGGACAATCAGCCCCAGCATTTT; clone_size: NA; j_call: TRBJ1-5; v_call: TRBV7-2; d_call: TRBD1
cdr3_aa: CASSPWTRGAGEQYF; cdr3_nt: TGTGCCAGTAGTCCCTGGACTAGAGGAGCGGGGGAGCAGTACTTC; clone_size: NA; j_call: TRBJ2-7; v_call: TRBV19; d_call: TRBD2
cdr3_aa: CASSPRGTGGPSNEQFF; cdr3_nt: TGTGCCAGCAGCCCCCGAGGTACGGGAGGGCCTAGCAATGAGCAGTTCTTC; clone_size: NA; j_call: TRBJ2-1; v_call: TRBV9; d_call: TRBD2
cdr3_aa: CASSLGAPEQFF; cdr3_nt: TGTGCCAGCAGCTTAGGGGCGCCTGAGCAGTTCTTC; clone_size: NA; j_call: TRBJ2-1; v_call: TRBV7-9; d_call: NA
cdr3_aa: CASSHARDRWGTEAFF; cdr3_nt: TGTGCCAGCAGCCATGCCCGGGACCGATGGGGCACTGAAGCTTTCTTT; clone_size: NA; j_call: TRBJ1-1; v_call: TRBV14; d_call: NA
cdr3_aa: CASSLGFNPYEQYF; cdr3_nt: TGTGCCAGCAGCTTAGGGTTCAACCCCTACGAGCAGTACTTC; clone_size: few; j_call: TRBJ2-7; v_call: TRBV7-3; d_call: NA
cdr3_aa: CAGRTGLNEQFF; cdr3_nt: TGTGCCGGAAGGACTGGCCTCAATGAGCAGTTCTTC; clone_size: NA; j_call: TRBJ2-1; v_call: TRBV28; d_call: NA
cdr3_aa: CASSPGTGGTGELFF; cdr3_nt: TGTGCCAGCAGTCCCGGGACAGGGGGCACCGGGGAGCTGTTTTTT; clone_size: NA; j_call: TRBJ2-2; v_call: TRBV2; d_call: TRBD1
cdr3_aa: CAISESVGAYEKLFF; cdr3_nt: TGTGCCATCAGTGAGTCGGTGGGGGCATATGAAAAACTGTTTTTT; clone_size: once; j_call: TRBJ1-4; v_call: TRBV10-3; d_call: NA
cdr3_aa: CASRTRVVTEAFF; cdr3_nt: TGTGCCAGCCGGACCAGGGTAGTCACTGAAGCTTTCTTT; clone_size: NA; j_call: TRBJ1-1; v_call: TRBV27; d_call: NA
cdr3_aa: CASSFPGRAGAAYNEQFF; cdr3_nt: TGTGCCAGCAGTTTCCCAGGGCGAGCGGGAGCCGCCTACAATGAGCAGTTCTTC; clone_size: NA; j_call: TRBJ2-1; v_call: TRBV27; d_call: TRBD2